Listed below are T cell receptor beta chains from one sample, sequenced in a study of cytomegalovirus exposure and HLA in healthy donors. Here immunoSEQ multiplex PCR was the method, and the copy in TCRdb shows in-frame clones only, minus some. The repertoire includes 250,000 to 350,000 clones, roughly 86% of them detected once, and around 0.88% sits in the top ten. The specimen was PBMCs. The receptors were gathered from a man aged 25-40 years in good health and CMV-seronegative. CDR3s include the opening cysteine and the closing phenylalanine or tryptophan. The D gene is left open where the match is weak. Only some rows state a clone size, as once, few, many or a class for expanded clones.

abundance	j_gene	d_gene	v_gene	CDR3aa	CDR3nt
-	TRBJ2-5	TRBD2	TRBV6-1	CASSTTGRNPYF	TGTGCCAGCAGTACAACCGGGAGGAATCCGTACTTC
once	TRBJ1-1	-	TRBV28	CASSPTYEAFF	TGTGCCAGCAGTCCGACATATGAAGCTTTCTTT
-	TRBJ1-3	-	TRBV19	CASSITGIGNTIYF	TGTGCCAGTAGTATAACAGGGATTGGAAACACCATATATTTT
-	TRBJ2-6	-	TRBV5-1	CASTRAVGANVLTF	TGCGCCAGCACGAGGGCTGTGGGGGCCAACGTCCTGACTTTC
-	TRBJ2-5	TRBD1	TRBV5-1	CASSISLYRGKETQYF	TGCGCCAGCAGCATTTCCCTGTACAGGGGAAAGGAGACCCAGTACTTC
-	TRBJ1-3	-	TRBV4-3	CASSQEGGSGNTIYF	TGCGCCAGCAGCCAAGAAGGAGGCTCTGGAAACACCATATATTTT
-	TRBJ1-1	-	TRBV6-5	CASSERLNTEAFF	TGTGCCAGCAGCGAGCGCTTGAACACTGAAGCTTTCTTT
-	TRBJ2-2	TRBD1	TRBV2	CASLEPGQGAIGELFF	TGTGCCAGCCTGGAACCGGGACAGGGGGCTATCGGGGAGCTGTTTTTT
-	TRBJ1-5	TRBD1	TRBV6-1	CASSEPTGSHQPQHF	TGTGCCAGCAGTGAACCGACAGGGAGTCATCAGCCCCAGCATTTT
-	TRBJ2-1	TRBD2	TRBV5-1	CASSLEAGGLYNEQFF	TGCGCCAGCAGCTTGGAAGCGGGGGGACTCTACAATGAGCAGTTCTTC
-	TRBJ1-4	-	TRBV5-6	CASSFGRGKLFF	TGTGCCAGCAGCTTCGGTCGTGGAAAACTGTTTTTT
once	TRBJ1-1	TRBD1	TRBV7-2	CASSLPWTGGADTEAFF	TGTGCCAGCAGCTTACCCTGGACAGGGGGCGCCGATACTGAAGCTTTCTTT
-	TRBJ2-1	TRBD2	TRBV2	CASTTAGGLYNEQFF	TGTGCCAGCACAACAGCGGGGGGCCTCTACAATGAGCAGTTCTTC
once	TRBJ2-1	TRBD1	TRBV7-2	CASSIQGPGYNEQFF	TGTGCCAGCAGCATACAGGGGCCGGGCTACAATGAGCAGTTCTTC
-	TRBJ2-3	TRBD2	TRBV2	CAYDRGDTDTQYF	TGTGCCTATGACCGGGGGGATACAGATACGCAGTATTTT
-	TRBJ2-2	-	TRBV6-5	CATVKQGRVGELFF	TGTGCCACCGTTAAACAGGGTCGGGTCGGGGAGCTGTTTTTT
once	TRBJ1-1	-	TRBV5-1	CASSLVTDTEAFF	TGCGCCAGCAGCTTGGTCACGGACACTGAAGCTTTCTTT
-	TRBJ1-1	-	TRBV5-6	CASSLGAAMNTEAFF	TGTGCCAGCAGCCTTGGCGCGGCGATGAACACTGAAGCTTTCTTT
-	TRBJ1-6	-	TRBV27	CASRTGSSYNSPLHF	TGTGCCAGCAGAACAGGGAGCTCCTATAATTCACCCCTCCACTTT
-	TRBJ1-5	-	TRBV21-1	CASSKAGMGLCNQPQHF	TGTGCCAGCAGCAAAGCTGGGATGGGGCTCTGCAATCAGCCCCAGCATTTT
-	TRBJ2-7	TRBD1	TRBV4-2	CASSQEGQGWYEQYF	TGTGCCAGCAGCCAAGAGGGACAGGGGTGGTACGAGCAGTACTTC
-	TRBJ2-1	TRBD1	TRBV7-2	CASSLTGSSYNEQFF	TGTGCCAGCAGCTTGACAGGGTCTTCCTACAATGAGCAGTTCTTC
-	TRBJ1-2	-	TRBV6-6	CASKSYIGDYGYTF	TGTGCCAGCAAAAGTTACATAGGGGACTATGGCTACACCTTC
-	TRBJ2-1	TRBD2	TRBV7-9	CASSPGLAGGMDEQFF	TGTGCCAGCAGCCCTGGACTAGCGGGGGGGATGGATGAGCAGTTCTTC
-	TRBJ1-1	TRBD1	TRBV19	CASSRTRDRLMNTEAFF	TGTGCCAGTAGTAGAACACGGGACAGATTAATGAACACTGAAGCTTTCTTT
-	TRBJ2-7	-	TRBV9	CASSASKLGAYEQYF	TGTGCCAGCAGCGCATCAAAGCTAGGGGCCTACGAGCAGTACTTC
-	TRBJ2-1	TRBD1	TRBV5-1	CASSQGQENEQFF	TGCGCCAGCAGCCAGGGACAGGAGAATGAGCAGTTCTTC
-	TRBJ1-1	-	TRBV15	CATSRERQGYTEAFF	TGTGCCACCAGCAGAGAACGGCAGGGTTACACTGAAGCTTTCTTT
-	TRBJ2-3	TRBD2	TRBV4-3	CASSHRNAGGPDTQYF	TGCGCCAGCAGCCATCGAAACGCGGGGGGGCCAGATACGCAGTATTTT
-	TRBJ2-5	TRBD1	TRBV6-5	CASSRTGVETQYF	TGTGCCAGCAGCCGAACAGGGGTGGAGACCCAGTACTTC
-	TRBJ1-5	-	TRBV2	CASSEVDSAYSNQPQHF	TGTGCCAGCAGTGAAGTTGACAGTGCGTATAGCAATCAGCCCCAGCATTTT
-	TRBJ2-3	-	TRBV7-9	CASSRRGGALVGTDTQYF	TGTGCCAGCAGCCGACGAGGCGGGGCCCTGGTGGGCACAGATACGCAGTATTTT
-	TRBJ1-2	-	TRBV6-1	CASSEAVGATNYGYTF	TGTGCCAGCAGTGAAGCAGTAGGGGCCACCAACTATGGCTACACCTTC
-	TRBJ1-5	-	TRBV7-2	CASSAQRGSNSNQPQHF	TGTGCCAGCAGCGCCCAACGGGGATCCAATAGCAATCAGCCCCAGCATTTT
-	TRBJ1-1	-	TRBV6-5	CASSYSAGGNTEAFF	TGTGCCAGCAGTTACTCGGCAGGAGGGAACACTGAAGCTTTCTTT
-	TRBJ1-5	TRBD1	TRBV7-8	CASSVGQGQPQHF	TGTGCCAGCAGCGTAGGACAGGGACAGCCCCAGCATTTT
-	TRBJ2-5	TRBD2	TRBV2	CASSERGGLAEQETQYF	TGTGCCAGCAGTGAACGGGGGGGACTAGCGGAGCAAGAGACCCAGTACTTC
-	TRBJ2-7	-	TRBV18	CASSPLAITVKTYEQYF	TGTGCCAGCTCACCACTCGCAATTACAGTAAAGACCTACGAGCAGTACTTC
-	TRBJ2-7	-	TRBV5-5	CASSLGSAPGAYEQYF	TGTGCCAGCAGCTTGGGGTCGGCGCCCGGGGCCTACGAGCAGTACTTC
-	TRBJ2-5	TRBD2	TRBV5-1	CASSERTSGAGGTQYF	TGCGCCAGCAGCGAGCGGACTAGCGGGGCCGGGGGGACCCAGTACTTC
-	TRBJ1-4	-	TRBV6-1	CASSVSDSPNEKLFF	TGTGCCAGCAGTGTTTCGGACAGCCCTAATGAAAAACTGTTTTTT
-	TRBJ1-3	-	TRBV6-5	CASRSRQRSGNTIYF	TGTGCCAGCAGATCTAGACAGCGCTCTGGAAACACCATATATTTT
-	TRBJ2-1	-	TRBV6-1	CASTSGAYSYNEQFF	TGTGCCAGCACGAGCGGTGCTTACTCCTACAATGAGCAGTTCTTC